Given below is one T cell receptor beta chain in context. Its antigen has not been determined. No base qualities exist here, and no much larger clone lies one base off it. This entry belongs to a study of cytomegalovirus exposure and HLA in healthy donors (dated by TCRdb to about 2017). In the study overall: An earlier analysis of fewer than 750 of the donors reported 250 to 300 Gb of sequence data and 95 million to 130 million unique TCR beta sequences obtained from roughly 180 million T cells. An early release covering just under 650 HLA-typed donors comprised roughly 300 gigabases of sequencing data and 65 million to 100 million unique TCR sequences. Of the roughly 400 genotyped donors, over 70% fell in the genetic ancestry cluster associated with self-reported Caucasian donors. The study aimed to test whether signatures of past pathogen exposure could be identified by cataloging public T cell receptors. The study profiled the T cell repertoires of hundreds of subjects by immunosequencing and related them to cytomegalovirus serostatus. Besides the first cohort of roughly 660 subjects, a separate validation cohort made up of roughly 130 different subjects was used. To predict cytomegalovirus infection status, the study brought together high-throughput TCR immunosequencing, statistical association of individual TCRs with disease status, and machine learning. A later analysis re-examined previously published TCR beta repertoires from several hundred donors and added high-resolution HLA genotyping to investigate patterns of TCR occurrence. Rather than drawing on any new phenotypic data, the later analysis identified candidate immune exposures from TCR beta sequences and the way those sequences occurred across donors. To decide whether each TCR beta V gene segment behaved as functional or pseudogenic, an earlier analysis of over 500 of the donors relied on high-throughput TCR beta sequencing. Donor age, sex, ethnicity and CMV serostatus were compiled alongside the repertoire data. A later genetic analysis used genome-wide SNP genotypes for about three fifths of the 666 donors, treating that subset as a discovery cohort. All discovery cohort repertoires had been generated on a single sequencing platform. Both class I and class II loci were covered by HLA typing, at four-digit resolution. Typing coverage differed by locus: A, B, C, DRB1 and DQB1 were typed in roughly 629-630 donors, DQA1 in about 500, DPA1 in 600 to 610, and DPB1 in around 440. A handful of DR-DQ haplotypes were handled as single units for association and clustering because linkage in the cohort was strong. Among about 370 genotyped donors of the cohort, an average of roughly 230,000 unique TCR beta nucleotide sequences was sequenced per donor, of which roughly 17% were non-productive.

Summary of the overall study and its limitations: In a later analysis, 16,951 TCR beta sequences were associated with specific HLA alleles at a false discovery rate of 0.05. Because counts were too low, about 18 rarely observed V segments, including chromosome 9 orphons, were excluded from the earlier analysis of a few hundred of the donors. In vitro tests confirmed that a few of the cytomegalovirus-associated TCR beta chains recognize cytomegalovirus antigens. Across donors, most TCR sequences were observed very rarely, whereas some public TCRs were present in many individuals. An earlier analysis of approximately 570 of the donors showed that most TCR beta V segments appeared in productive rearrangements either about 87% or about 30% of the time, which broadly matched IMGT annotations. The only immune exposure information available for the cohort was CMV serostatus. In a later analysis, several top co-occurrence clusters were reported to appear linked to parvovirus B19, influenza, CMV and Epstein-Barr virus. Because HLA typing was missing for some donors at each locus, association tests included only the typed subset. In a later genetic analysis, fewer N-insertions in productive TCRs were reported among donors in an Asian-associated ancestry cluster than the approximately 670-donor mean. A further reported finding was that TCR beta sequences accurately predicted the HLA-A and HLA-B alleles for most subjects in the first cohort. Sequencing depth was assumed to be roughly uniform across donors in the presence/absence analyses, though that assumption may not hold. Cytomegalovirus status was reported to be diagnosed by the classifier with high specificity and sensitivity in both the original and validation cohorts. In this cohort, only TCR beta chains were sequenced, and detectable features were limited by the absence of alpha or paired-chain data. A cluster of highly shared sequence variants was judged likely to be a technical artifact of the sequencing pipeline. The study gave a list of 150 to 200 TCR beta chains associated with cytomegalovirus. In a later analysis, HLA-associated TCR beta chains were found to be more clonally expanded and to have lower generation probabilities than equally common non-associated chains. When HLA alleles, especially DR and DQ, strongly co-occurred, attributing TCR associations to individual alleles was difficult. Correlated functional status among segregating V segments might reflect linkage disequilibrium, but an unknown experimental factor could not be ruled out. A later genetic analysis associated a missense DCLRE1C variant with V-gene and J-gene trimming of TCR beta chains, and an independent cohort replicated the association. Some IMGT-functional V segments, including TRBV6-2 and TRBV6-3, could not be distinguished by the 87-base-pair reads and were therefore excluded. The authors suggested that the approach could potentially be extended to other disease states and immunological phenotypes. According to a later analysis, most CMV-associated TCR beta chains appeared to be HLA-restricted, and the HLA associations seemed to be driven largely by CMV exposure. In a later analysis, TCR association rates were found to vary across HLA loci, with the most associated TCRs seen for DRB1 alleles and the fewest for HLA-C alleles.

In total, approximately 690 healthy bone marrow donors made up the cohort. All cohort members were sampled while nominally healthy, although unrecorded immune exposures were likely present. The donor tested CMV seropositive, placing the donor among the roughly 300 seropositive members of the cohort. A peripheral blood sample was collected from each donor, and TCR beta sequencing was performed on peripheral blood mononuclear cells. Genomic DNA extraction from the blood cell samples was performed with the Qiagen DNeasy Blood Extraction Kit. Libraries were made using the immunoSEQ multiplex PCR assay. A mixture of 60 forward primers for TCR Vbeta segments and 13 reverse primers for TCR Jbeta segments was used in the multiplex PCR. The CDR3 region of rearranged TCR beta genes was amplified from genomic DNA with a multiplex PCR assay. Amplified TCR beta libraries were sequenced as 87-base-pair reads on the Illumina HiSeq System. The authors' analysis ran thus. In a later analysis, approximately 74 million unique TCR beta chains were counted across the approximately 640 repertoires, and approximately 11 million of these chains were shared by at least two donors. Raw reads were error-corrected and collapsed into unique sequences by a nearest-neighbor algorithm in which closely related sequences were merged to remove PCR and sequencing errors. CDR3 sequences were aligned to IMGT reference sequences to assign V, D and J gene segments. Each retained sequence needed at least a six-nucleotide match to both a V gene segment and a J gene segment. Rearrangements were called productive when the CDR3 lacked stop codons and stayed in frame with V and J; all others were non-productive. Following IMGT convention, CDR3 was defined as the stretch from the second conserved V-encoded cysteine to the conserved J-encoded phenylalanine. Sequences without an unambiguous match to a single V gene segment were excluded from the earlier analysis of several hundred of the donors. An earlier analysis of some 610 of the donors called V segments functional above 56.7% productive rearrangements and segregating when the between-donor standard deviation exceeded 5%. A statistical classification framework was built for diagnosing cytomegalovirus status from the catalog of TCR beta chain sequences. In a later analysis, V and J genes were assigned by comparing TCR nucleotide sequences against IMGT/GENE-DB human TR gene sequences. Using the TCRdist pipeline, a later analysis assigned CDR3 sequences along with most-parsimonious VDJ recombination scenarios. A later analysis defined each TCR beta chain by its CDR3 amino acid sequence plus V-gene family, and excluded reads lacking a unique V-gene family. To address suspected cross-contamination and a sequencing artifact, a later analysis removed 592 highly shared, low-generation-probability nucleotide sequences. In a later analysis, a clonal expansion index was calculated for each public chain from normalized within-repertoire ranks of inferred template counts. In a later analysis, generation probabilities were computed with a VDJ recombination model fitted to out-of-frame rearrangements, and the resulting probabilities were checked against IGoR. In a later analysis, hypergeometric tests were used to score TCR-TCR, TCR-HLA and TCR-CMV co-occurrence, with a repertoire-size bias correction applied to TCR pairs. To estimate false discovery rates, a later analysis permuted the HLA or CMV assignments 20 times. In a later analysis, co-occurring TCRs were grouped with DBSCAN, and TCRdist sequence similarity was added when clustering was performed within HLA-allele-positive subsets. Co-occurrence clustering excluded repertoires with fewer than 30,000 or more than 120,000 public chains, plus five with anomalous nucleotide sharing. Sourced from immuneACCESS, this table was stored by TCRdb with only in-frame sequences that have V and J called. A share of the clones is absent; for the studies checked, an unresolved V gene accounts for under half, and the remainder has no known explanation. V and J calls plus clone size are reproduced from that table; the DNA served to infer D and trimming. This sample lists 150,000 or so clones; around 77% were detected once. The ten largest account for 4.2% of the sample.

The junction carries 8 bases between V and J, which are trimmed by 4 bases and 8 bases respectively. As encoded in the germline V gene, CDR1 is MGHRA while CDR2 is YSYEKL. Including the terminal cysteine and phenylalanine, the CDR3 comprises 12 residues. The read is trimmed to its CDR3 DNA, 36 bases read in frame from base 1. The clonotype originates from a male donor in good health and CMV-seropositive. The sample was PBMCs. This chain joins TRBV4-1 to TRBJ2-2; possibly the D gene is TRBD2, per 5 matching bases. The base sequence is TGCGCCAGCAGCCCTTGGACTGGGGAGCTGTTTTTT. This sequence encodes CASSPWTGELFF.